This T cell receptor beta chain was observed in a study of control samples from healthy donors and cancer patients. The assay was immunoSEQ multiplex PCR, and TCRdb's table has in-frame clones only and misses some. The table has over 85,000 clones, 88% seen once. In germline, CDR1 is SGHTA, CDR2 FQGNSA. The ends were cut back, 0 bases at V and 4 bases at J, with 15 bases in the middle. The CDR3 totals 16 residues. The chain couples TRBV7-2 to TRBJ2-5; D possibly matches TRBD1 or TRBD2 (6 bases each). Material for sequencing was PBMCs. This TCR came from a woman aged 55-69 years with lung cancer. In nucleotides, the CDR3 is TGTGCCAGCAGCTTAGCGGGTAGTGGAGGGGGAGAGACCCAGTACTTC. Translation: CASSLAGSGGGETQYF.